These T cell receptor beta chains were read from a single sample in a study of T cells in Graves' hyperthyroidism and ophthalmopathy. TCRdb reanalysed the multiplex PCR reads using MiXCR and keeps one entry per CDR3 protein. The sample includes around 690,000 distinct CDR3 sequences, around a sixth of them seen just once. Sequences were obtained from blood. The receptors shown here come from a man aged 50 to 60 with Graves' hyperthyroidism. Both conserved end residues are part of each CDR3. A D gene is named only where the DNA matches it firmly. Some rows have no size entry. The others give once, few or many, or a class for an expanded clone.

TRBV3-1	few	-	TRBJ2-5	TGTGCCAGCAGCCAAGGGGCCGGATTAAAAGAGACCCAGTACTTC	CASSQGAGLKETQYF
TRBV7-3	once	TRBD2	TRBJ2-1	TGTGCCAGCAGCTTTCTGGCTAGCGGTTACAATGAGCAGTTCTTC	CASSFLASGYNEQFF
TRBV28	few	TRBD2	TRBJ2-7	TGTGCCAGCAGTCGGCGGGAGATCGCCTACGAGCAGTACTTC	CASSRREIAYEQYF
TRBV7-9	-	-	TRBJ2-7	TGTGCCAGCAGCTTTGACAGCCCTCCGGACTACGAGCAGTACTTC	CASSFDSPPDYEQYF
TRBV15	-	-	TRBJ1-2	TGTGCCACCAGCAGAGATCGAGACAGGAGTTATGGCTACACCTTC	CATSRDRDRSYGYTF
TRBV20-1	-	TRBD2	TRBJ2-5	TGCAGTGCTCCACCTGGACTAGCTAAAGAGACCCAGTACTTC	CSAPPGLAKETQYF
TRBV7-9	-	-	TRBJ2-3	TGTGCCAGCAGCTTAGTTGTGGCCTCAGGCACAGATACGCAGTATTTT	CASSLVVASGTDTQYF
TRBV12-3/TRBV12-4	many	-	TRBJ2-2	TGTGCCAGCAGGCCCGGGACTCGTAACACCGGGGAGCTGTTTTTT	CASRPGTRNTGELFF
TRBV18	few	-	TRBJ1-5	TGTGCCAGCTCACCGCGAGACAGTGACTATCAGCCCCAGCATTTT	CASSPRDSDYQPQHF
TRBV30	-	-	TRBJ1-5	TGTGCCTGTCCACAGAACAATCAGCCCCAGCATTTT	CACPQNNQPQHF
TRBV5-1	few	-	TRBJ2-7	TGCGCCAGCAGCTTTCGGGGGCCCTCCTACGAGCAGTACTTC	CASSFRGPSYEQYF
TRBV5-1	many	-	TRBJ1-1	TGCGCCAGCACGATTGCCCAGGGGTTAGACACTGAAGCTTTCTTT	CASTIAQGLDTEAFF
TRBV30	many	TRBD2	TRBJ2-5	TGTGCCTGGAGTGTACTAGCGGGCCAAGAGACCCAGTACTTC	CAWSVLAGQETQYF
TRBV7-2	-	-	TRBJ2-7	TGTTCCAGCAGGTCCGACAGGAGGAGCTTCTACGAGCAGTACTTC	CSSRSDRRSFYEQYF
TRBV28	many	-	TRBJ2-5	TGTGCCAGCAGTTTAGCTCAGGGAGGAGAGACCCAGTACTTC	CASSLAQGGETQYF
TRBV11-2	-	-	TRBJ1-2	TGTGCCAGCAACTCCATCGTTGGCGTACCCTATGGCTACACCTTC	CASNSIVGVPYGYTF
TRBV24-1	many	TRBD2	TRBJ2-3	TGTGCCACCAGTGAGAGAGCGGGAGCCACAGATACGCAGTATTTT	CATSERAGATDTQYF
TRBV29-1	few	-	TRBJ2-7	TGCAGCGTTGAAGGGGTCAGGGCAAGGGAGCAGTACTTC	CSVEGVRAREQYF
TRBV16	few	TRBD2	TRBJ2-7	TGTGCCAGCGGGAGGGATGGGACCTACGAGCAGTACTTC	CASGRDGTYEQYF
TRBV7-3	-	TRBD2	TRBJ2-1	TGTGCCAGCAGCGGATTCTTGGGCGGGAGGGCCGGAAATGAGCAGTTCTTC	CASSGFLGGRAGNEQFF
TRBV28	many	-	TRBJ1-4	TGTGCCAGCAGTCCCTTAAGTCCCTTGCTAGAAAAACTGTTTTTT	CASSPLSPLLEKLFF
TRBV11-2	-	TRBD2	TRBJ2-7	TGTGCCAGCAGCTTCACGCGGGAGGGAGGCTCCGAGCAGTACTTC	CASSFTREGGSEQYF
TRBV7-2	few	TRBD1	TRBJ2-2	TGTGCCAGCAGCTTAGGTCTCGGGACAGGGAATCCCGGGGAGCTGTTTTTT	CASSLGLGTGNPGELFF
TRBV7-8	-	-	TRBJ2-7	TGTGCCAGCAGCCCGGCCATCTGGGGTTCGTCCTACGAGCAGTACTTC	CASSPAIWGSSYEQYF
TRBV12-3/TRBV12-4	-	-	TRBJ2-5	TGTGCCAGCTGCAGGTTGCCCCAAGAGACCCAGTACTTC	CASCRLPQETQYF
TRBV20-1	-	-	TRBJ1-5	TGCAGTGCTAGATCGTACAATCAGCCCCAGCATTTT	CSARSYNQPQHF
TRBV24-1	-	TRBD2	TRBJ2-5	TGTGCCACCAGTGCTATGACTAGCGGGGGGGTCAGGGCCCAGTACTTC	CATSAMTSGGVRAQYF
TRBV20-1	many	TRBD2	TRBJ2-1	TGCAGTGCTGTAACCGGGACTAGCATCAATGAGCAGTTCTTC	CSAVTGTSINEQFF
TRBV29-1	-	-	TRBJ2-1	TGCAGCGTTGAGCGGGACGACTTTTACAATGAGCAGTTCTTC	CSVERDDFYNEQFF
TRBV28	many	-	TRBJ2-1	TGTGCCAGCAGTTCCCCAGGAAGATTCAACAATGAGCAGTTCTTC	CASSSPGRFNNEQFF
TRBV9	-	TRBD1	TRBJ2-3	TGTGCCAGCAGCGCGACAGGGGGCGTCCCAGATACGCAGTATTTT	CASSATGGVPDTQYF
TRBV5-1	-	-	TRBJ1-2	TGCGCCAGCAGCTTGGACGTCGATCCACTTTCCTATGGCTACACCTTC	CASSLDVDPLSYGYTF
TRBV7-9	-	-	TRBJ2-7	TGTGCCAGCAGCCTATATGGAACTCACAACCGCTCCTACGAGCAGTACTTC	CASSLYGTHNRSYEQYF
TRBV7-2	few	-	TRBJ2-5	TGTGCCAGCAGCTTACGACGGCTAGAAGAGACCCAGTACTTC	CASSLRRLEETQYF
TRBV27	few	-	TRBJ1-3	TGTGCCAGCTGGACCGTGGGAAACACCATATATTTT	CASWTVGNTIYF
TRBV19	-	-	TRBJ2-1	TGTGCCAGTACCCCGTCAGGGAGACCCTACAATGAGCAGTTCTTC	CASTPSGRPYNEQFF
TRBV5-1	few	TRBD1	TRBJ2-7	TGCGCCAGCAGCTTGATGGGGGGACAGGGATCCGGCGAGCAGTACTTC	CASSLMGGQGSGEQYF
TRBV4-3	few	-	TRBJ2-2	TGCGCCAGCAGCCAAGACCCGATATGGCAGGGAAACACCGGGGAGCTGTTTTTT	CASSQDPIWQGNTGELFF
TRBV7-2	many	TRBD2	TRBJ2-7	TGTGCCAGCAGCTTAAGTTCTAGCGGGGTCTACGAGCAGTACTTC	CASSLSSSGVYEQYF
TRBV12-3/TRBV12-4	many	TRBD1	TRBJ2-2	TGTGCCAGCACCTGGACAGGGGCCGGGGAGCTGTTTTTT	CASTWTGAGELFF
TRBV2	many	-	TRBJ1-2	TGTGCCAGCAGTTATGACAGCAAAAACTATGGCTACACCTTC	CASSYDSKNYGYTF
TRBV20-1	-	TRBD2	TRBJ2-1	TGCAGTGCGTTTCCGGGACTAGCCGAACATGAGCAGTTCTTC	CSAFPGLAEHEQFF
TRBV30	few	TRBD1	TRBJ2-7	TGTGCCTGGATCGATGGGGACAGGGATTTCTCCTACGAGCAGTACTTC	CAWIDGDRDFSYEQYF
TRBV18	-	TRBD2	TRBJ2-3	TGTGCCAGCTCACCAGTCGGACTAGCGTTCACAGATACGCAGTATTTT	CASSPVGLAFTDTQYF
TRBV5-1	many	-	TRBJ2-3	TGTGCCAGCAGCCTCGGTTCTAGCACAGATACGCAGTATTTT	CASSLGSSTDTQYF
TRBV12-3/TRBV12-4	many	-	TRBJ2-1	TGTGCCAGCAGTTTTTGGGATTCATCCTACAATGAGCAGTTCTTC	CASSFWDSSYNEQFF
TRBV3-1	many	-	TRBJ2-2	TGTGCCAGCAGCGCGAGGCGGACCGTCACCGGGGAGCTGTTTTTT	CASSARRTVTGELFF
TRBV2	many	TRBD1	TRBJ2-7	TGTGCCAGCAGGGAAAACAGGGGACCCAACTACGAGCAGTACTTC	CASRENRGPNYEQYF
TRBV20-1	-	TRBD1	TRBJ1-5	TGCAGTGCTTGGACAGGGTCGGACAATCAGCCCCAGCATTTT	CSAWTGSDNQPQHF
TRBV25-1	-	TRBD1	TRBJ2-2	TGTGCCAGCAGTGATCCAGGGGGTTTCACCGGGGAGCTGTTTTTT	CASSDPGGFTGELFF
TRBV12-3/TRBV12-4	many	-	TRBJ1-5	TGTGCCAGCAGTTTTTCGGGTGGGAATCAGCCCCAGCATTTT	CASSFSGGNQPQHF
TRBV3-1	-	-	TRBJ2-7	TGTGCCAGCAGCCACGCGAGAGGAAGGGGGTCCTACGAGCAGTACTTC	CASSHARGRGSYEQYF
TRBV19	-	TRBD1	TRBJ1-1	TGTGCCAATAGTAAAGGGGGCATCGGGAACACTGAAGCTTTCTTT	CANSKGGIGNTEAFF
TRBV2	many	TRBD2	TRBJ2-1	TGTGCCAGCAGTACAAGACTAGCGGGGTCCTACAATGAGCAGTTCTTC	CASSTRLAGSYNEQFF
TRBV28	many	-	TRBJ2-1	TGTGCCAGCAGTTTAAGGCCCTTCTACAATGAGCAGTTCTTC	CASSLRPFYNEQFF